The source of this T cell receptor beta chain is a study of blood T cell repertoires in COVID-19. Study as a whole: The origin of the acute and convalescent COVID-19 samples was the United States, Italy and Spain. PBMCs, B-cell-depleted T cells, or T cells were the source of the cDNA or gDNA that made up the material.

The CDR3 consists of 13 residues. V was pared by 2 bases and J by 7 bases, with 0 bases of the junction left unmatched. Germline V gene lookup returns CDR1 MNHEY and CDR2 SMNVEV (reference sequence). The method was immunoSEQ multiplex PCR; TCRdb's version includes in-frame clones alone and lacks a portion of them. The table has roughly 110,000 clones, over 70% seen once; the top ten hold under 2%. The sample comprised peripheral blood. The receptor was isolated from a man aged 50-60 years with acute or convalescent COVID-19. This rearrangement joins TRBV27 to TRBJ1-5; 9 nucleotides line up with TRBD1. This CDR3 reads CASSLTGGQPQHF. The CDR3 nucleotides are TGTGCCAGCAGTTTAACAGGGGGCCAGCCCCAGCATTTT.